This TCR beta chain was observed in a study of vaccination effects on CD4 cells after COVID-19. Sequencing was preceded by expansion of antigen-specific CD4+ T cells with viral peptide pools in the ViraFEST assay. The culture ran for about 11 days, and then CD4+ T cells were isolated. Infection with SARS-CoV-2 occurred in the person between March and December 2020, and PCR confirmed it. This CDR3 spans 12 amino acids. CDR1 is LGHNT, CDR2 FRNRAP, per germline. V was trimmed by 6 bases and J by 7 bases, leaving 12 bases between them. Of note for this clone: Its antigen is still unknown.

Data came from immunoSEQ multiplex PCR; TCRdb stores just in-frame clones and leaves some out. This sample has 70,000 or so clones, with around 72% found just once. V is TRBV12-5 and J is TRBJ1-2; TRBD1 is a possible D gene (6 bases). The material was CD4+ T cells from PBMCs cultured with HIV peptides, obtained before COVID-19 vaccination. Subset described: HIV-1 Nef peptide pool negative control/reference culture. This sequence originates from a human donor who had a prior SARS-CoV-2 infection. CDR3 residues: CASGQGLGGYTF. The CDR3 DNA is TGTGCTAGTGGCCAGGGGTTGGGTGGCTACACCTTC.